The T cell receptor (beta chain) described here comes from a study of beta chain features in type 1 diabetes. Broader study findings: Insertions were fewer and deletions more numerous at VDJ junctions in type 1 diabetes patients. A potential influence of HLA type upon TCRB rearrangement remained unresolved herein. Naive, central memory and Treg TCRB repertoires appeared more alike in patients than in healthy donors.

As to this clone: Its specificity is unknown. This CDR3 fails to terminate in the conserved phenylalanine or tryptophan, so it likely reflects a read error.

The ends were cut back, 7 bases at V and 7 bases at J, with 20 bases in the middle. This CDR3 has 14 residues. The germline gives CDR1 SNHLY, CDR2 FYNNEI. Since all of the isolated RNA was reverse transcribed, expressed TCRB transcripts were what got sequenced. Average reads for naive, central memory and regulatory T cell samples were roughly 3.5 million. Produced via immunoSEQ multiplex PCR; TCRdb's table is partial and in-frame only. There are around 290,000 clones in the sample; around 7.8% occur only once, and more than 0.9% lies in the top ten. The sequenced sample was central memory CD4+ T cells from blood. The genes are TRBV2 and TRBJ2-7, with a weak D call TRBD2 (5 bases). The source of this sequence is a woman aged 18-29 years in good health. CDR3 in amino acids: CASTEGRLLREQYG. The CDR3 DNA sequence: TGTGCCAGCACCGAGGGAAGGTTACTACGAGAGCAGTACGGC.